This TCR beta chain came from a study of blood T cells in healthy people across ages. Notes on the study in general: The recorded TCR beta diversity per million T cells decreased in a roughly linear manner with age.

The authors isolated at least 6.5 million PBMCs per sample. Through a sample-barcoded 5' primer and a J-beta primer mix, a second PCR was run for roughly 7 to 12 cycles. TCRdb re-called the 5' RACE reads through MiXCR, storing one row per CDR3 protein. The sample carries 1.5 million to 2 million distinct CDR3 sequences, 39% recorded once. This clonotype was detected only a few times. Antigen unknown. The junction had 6 bases not matched to a gene; V was cut back by 7 bases and J by 2 bases. The CDR3 loop spans 14 amino acids. The sequenced material came from blood. The chain joins TRBV12-3 or TRBV12-4 to TRBJ2-7; TRBD2 aligns across 9 bases. This receptor was obtained from a human donor in good health. As DNA, the CDR3 is TGTGCCAGCAATCTAGCGGGGTCTGCCTACGAGCAGTACTTC. Translation gives CASNLAGSAYEQYF.